This passage covers 26 T cell receptor beta chains from one sample sequenced in a study of post-analysis software for immune sequencing data. General study results and limits: With TRBV5-6, TRBV5-1 and TRBV20-1 included, five TRBV segments were more frequent in patients than in controls.

Presence of unique molecular identifiers characterized the TCR beta cDNA libraries. TCRdb reprocessed the PCR reads with MiXCR, giving one entry per CDR3 protein. The table lists around 400,000 distinct CDR3 sequences, approximately 37% of them singletons. These receptors' targets are unknown. Sequencing was performed on blood. The receptors shown here come from a girl aged 2-10 years with multiple sclerosis.

The rearrangement links TRBV6-5 to TRBJ1-2, with 7 bases aligning to TRBD1. The CDR3 spans 13 residues. Germline lookup yields CDR1 MNHEY and CDR2 SVGAGI. V shed 2 bases, J shed 6 bases, and the junction held 3 bases outside the gene matches. The CDR3 DNA is TGTGCCAGCAGTTACGCAGGGGGGAATGGCTACACCTTC. Translation gives CASSYAGGNGYTF.

This clonotype came up a few times. The chain uses TRBV27 and TRBJ1-1; D not certain. The germline gives CDR1 MNHEY, CDR2 SMNVEV (reference sequence). The CDR3 extends over 13 amino acids. V was pared by 3 bases and J by 1 base, with 6 bases between. The CDR3 loop reads CASSFMENTEAFF. CDR3 bases: TGTGCCAGCAGTTTCATGGAGAACACTGAAGCTTTCTTT.

This clonotype was found a few times. This chain connects TRBV28 to TRBJ2-5, with 8 positions matching TRBD2. Germline V gene lookup returns CDR1 MDHEN and CDR2 SYDVKM. V lost 7 bases, J lost 5 bases, and 9 bases stayed unmatched. This CDR3 has 14 residues. This chain's CDR3 is CASTGTRRQETQYF. DNA for the CDR3: TGTGCCAGCACTGGGACTAGAAGACAGGAGACCCAGTACTTC.

The V gene is TRBV12-3 or TRBV12-4, the J gene TRBJ2-5, with D tentatively TRBD1 or TRBD2 (5 bases each). The DNA end is a closer match to TRBJ2-7, so the J assignment may be wrong. The CDR3 is 15 amino acids. CDR3 region: CASSFWDGTSPEQYF. The CDR3 region has the DNA TGTGCCAGCAGTTTTTGGGACGGGACCTCCCCCGAGCAGTACTTC.

In this sample, this clonotype turned up a few times. V and J are TRBV2 and TRBJ2-7; TRBD1 is a possible D gene (6 bases). CDR3 length equals 13 residues. The V end lost 10 bases, the J end lost 5 bases, and 18 bases lay between the germline ends. Germline V gives CDR1 SNHLY, CDR2 FYNNEI. CDR3 sequence (DNA): TGTGCCACCCTGCCTGGACAGAGCGACGAGCAGTACTTC. Amino acids: CATLPGQSDEQYF.

The V and J genes are TRBV29-1 and TRBJ1-2, with D unclear. The germline V gene has CDR1 SQVTM and CDR2 ANQGSEA. Trimming left V 0 bases short and J 4 bases short, with 9 bases between. The CDR3 sequence is 13 residues long. In DNA form, the CDR3 reads TGCAGCGTTGAAGAGCCAGGACTCTATGGCTACACCTTC. Protein sequence: CSVEEPGLYGYTF.

With regard to this clonotype: Germline and junction disagree at one end, which may indicate a read error. The J gene is TRBJ1-1, the V gene TRBV9, with no clear D. This CDR3 has 14 residues. Per germline, CDR1 SGDLS and CDR2 YYNGEE. In DNA, the CDR3 is TGTGCCAGCGGCGTAGAGGGATTGAACACTGAAGCTTTCTTT. Translated, it gives CASGVEGLNTEAFF.

The V gene is TRBV10-3, the J gene TRBJ1-2, with 9 bases matching TRBD1. Germline assignment: CDR1 ENHRY and CDR2 SYGVKD. This CDR3 comprises 12 residues. V was clipped by 5 bases and J by 6 bases; unmatched bases: 1. CDR3 nucleotides: TGTGCCATCAGTACAGGGGGCAATGGCTACACCTTC. This sequence encodes CAISTGGNGYTF.

J is TRBJ1-5 and V is TRBV7-8, with D unclear. This CDR3 is 12 amino acids long. The germline V gene encodes CDR1 SGHVS and CDR2 FQNEAQ. Trimming shortened V by 2 bases and J by 8 bases, and 7 bases separated the two germline ends. The CDR3: CASSLSLEPQHF. The CDR3 coding sequence is TGTGCCAGCAGCTTAAGTTTGGAGCCCCAGCATTTT.

This clonotype appeared a few times. This sequence joins TRBV7-6 and TRBJ2-7, with 10 bases lining up with TRBD2. CDR1 is SGHVS, CDR2 FNYEAQ, per germline. The CDR3 runs 15 residues. The trim removed 1 base at V and 5 bases at J, leaving 5 bases unmatched. CDR3 sequence (DNA): TGTGCCAGCAGCTTAGATGAGCGGGAGGGCCACGAGCAGTACTTC. It translates to CASSLDEREGHEQYF.

The V and J genes are TRBV29-1 and TRBJ2-7; D is perhaps TRBD2 (5 bases). Trimming shortened V by 3 bases and J by 1 base, and 7 bases separated the two germline ends. The CDR3 extends over 12 amino acids. The germline V gene encodes CDR1 SQVTM and CDR2 ANQGSEA. As DNA, the CDR3 is TGCAGCGTTGATTCGGGGTCCTACGAGCAGTACTTC. Its translation: CSVDSGSYEQYF.

The chain employs TRBV7-2 and TRBJ2-7; the D gene could be TRBD1 or TRBD2 (5 bases each). V lost 1 base, J lost 3 bases, and 16 bases lay in between. This CDR3 spans 16 amino acids. Germline CDR1 is SGHTA and CDR2 is FQGNSA. In DNA form, the CDR3 reads TGTGCCAGCAGCTTAGAGTTTTTGGGGGAATACTACGAGCAGTACTTC. Its translation: CASSLEFLGEYYEQYF.

This chain links TRBV5-4 with TRBJ2-6; the match to TRBD2 covers 7 bases. This CDR3 contains 17 residues. V gave up 4 bases and J gave up 0 bases; unmatched junction bases: 7. The germline V gene has CDR1 SGHNT and CDR2 YYREEE (reference sequence). For the CDR3, the DNA is TGTGCCAGCAGCAGAGCGGGACCGCACTCTGGGGCCAACGTCCTGACTTTC. Translation gives CASSRAGPHSGANVLTF.

This clonotype was counted many times. The CDR3 region has the DNA TGCAGTGCTAGAGATTTGGTAGCGGGTTCGGCCAAAAACATTCAGTACTTC. Its translation: CSARDLVAGSAKNIQYF. The genes are TRBV20-1 and TRBJ2-4, with 7 bases fitting TRBD2. The CDR3 has 17 residues. V shed 0 bases, J shed 1 base, and the junction held 9 bases outside the gene matches. CDR1 DFQATT and CDR2 SNEGSKA come from the germline V gene (reference sequence).

This sequence joins TRBV28 and TRBJ2-7; possibly TRBD1 for D (6 bases). Deletions cut 6 bases from V and 2 bases from J, with 20 bases between. Per germline, CDR1 MDHEN and CDR2 SYDVKM. The CDR3 is 16 residues long. The CDR3 reads CASRPTPGQITYEQYF. The CDR3 DNA follows: TGTGCCAGCAGACCTACTCCAGGACAGATTACCTACGAGCAGTACTTC.

In its sample, this clonotype was seen a few times. The chain's CDR3 is CASSGSSDTQYF. In nucleotides, the CDR3 is TGTGCCAGCAGCGGTTCTTCAGATACGCAGTATTTT. The rearrangement joins TRBV5-6 to TRBJ2-3, with D unclear. CDR3 length: 12 residues. The V gene's germline CDR1 is SGHDT and CDR2 YYEEEE. The V gene lost 4 bases and the J gene lost 4 bases, with 7 bases spanning the gap.

This clonotype was observed a few times. This sequence joins TRBV5-1 and TRBJ2-1; 12 positions agree with TRBD2. The CDR3 spans 15 residues. Germline CDR1 and CDR2: SGHRS and YFSETQ. With V trimmed by 0 bases and J by 8 bases, 3 bases remained unmatched. The CDR3 sequence is CASSLGTSGTDEQFF. The CDR3 DNA reads as TGCGCCAGCAGCTTGGGGACTAGCGGGACGGATGAGCAGTTCTTC. Variable domain in full (rest from reference TRBV5-1 and TRBJ2-1): KAGVTQTPRYLIKTRGQQVTLSCSPISGHRSVSWYQQTPGQGLQFLFEYFSETQRNKGNFPGRFSGRQFSNSRSEMNVSTLELGDSALYLCASSLGTSGTDEQFFGPGTRLTVL.

The chain recombines TRBV10-3 with TRBJ2-1; 10 bases are a match to TRBD2. With V trimmed by 2 bases and J by 8 bases, 6 bases remained unmatched. Germline V lookup: CDR1 ENHRY, CDR2 SYGVKD. The CDR3 contains 15 residues. The CDR3 nucleotides read TGTGCCATCAGTGAGGCTAGCGGGAGTCTTTATGAGCAGTTCTTC. Protein: CAISEASGSLYEQFF.

The table lists this clonotype with a few counts. The J gene is TRBJ2-7, the V gene TRBV15, with D maybe TRBD1 (6 bases). V lost 3 bases and J 2 bases, leaving 14 bases between the germline ends. Germline V gives CDR1 LNHNV, CDR2 YYDKDF (reference sequence). The CDR3 extends over 15 amino acids. The CDR3 is CATSSQRDTTYEQYF. The CDR3 nucleotides are TGTGCCACCAGCAGCCAACGGGACACCACCTACGAGCAGTACTTC.

This chain links TRBV2 with TRBJ2-1, with unresolved D. V lost 8 bases, J lost 0 bases, and 11 bases lay in between. This CDR3 spans 14 amino acids. Germline CDR1 SNHLY, CDR2 FYNNEI. The CDR3, as DNA: TGTGCCAGCGAGGCGCCGAACTCCTACAATGAGCAGTTCTTC. It is translated as CASEAPNSYNEQFF.

This clonotype has just a few counts. The chain is built from TRBV10-3 and TRBJ1-1, with unresolved D. The CDR3 length is 13 residues. Trimming pared 0 bases from V and 5 bases from J, leaving 7 bases between. Germline V gene sequence: CDR1 ENHRY, CDR2 SYGVKD. The CDR3 loop reads CAISESAETEAFF. Written as DNA, the CDR3 is TGTGCCATCAGTGAGTCAGCGGAGACTGAAGCTTTCTTT.

This clonotype came up a few times. The chain has TRBV7-9 and TRBJ2-3; D is unclear. CDR1 is SEHNR and CDR2 is FQNEAQ in the germline V gene (reference sequence). The CDR3 runs to 12 residues. V was shortened by 4 bases and J by 8 bases, with 10 bases between the two germline ends. CDR3: CASSSDFGTQYF. The CDR3 DNA reads TGTGCCAGCAGCTCCGATTTTGGTACGCAGTATTTT.

The gene calls are TRBV20-1 and TRBJ2-3, with TRBD2 identical over 11 bases. V was pared by 5 bases and J by 1 base, with 8 bases of the junction left unmatched. The CDR3 spans 16 residues. The V gene's germline CDR1 is DFQATT and CDR2 SNEGSKA (reference sequence). The CDR3 region is CSAPGLAEWGTDTQYF. Written as DNA, the CDR3 is TGCAGTGCTCCGGGACTAGCGGAGTGGGGCACAGATACGCAGTATTTT.

This clonotype came up once. The chain has TRBV6-2 or TRBV6-3 and TRBJ1-2; D might be TRBD1 (6 bases). V dropped 6 bases and J dropped 8 bases, with 13 bases sitting between them. The CDR3 has 12 amino acids. The V gene's germline CDR1 is MNHEY and CDR2 SVGEGT. CDR3 DNA: TGTGCCAGCAGCTGGGCCAGGGGCGGCTACACCTTC. Its protein is CASSWARGGYTF.

The V call is TRBV6-5, the J call TRBJ2-7; TRBD2 aligns across 7 bases. The CDR3 loop spans 16 amino acids. J was trimmed by 0 bases and V by 0 bases; bases with no gene match: 5. The germline V gene has CDR1 MNHEY and CDR2 SVGAGI. CDR3 residues: CASSYSLAATSYEQYF. CDR3 DNA sequence: TGTGCCAGCAGTTACTCGCTAGCGGCTACCTCCTACGAGCAGTACTTC.

The chain recombines TRBV5-1 with TRBJ1-5; TRBD1 is a possible D gene (5 bases). CDR3 length equals 13 residues. The germline CDR1 and CDR2 sequences are SGHRS and YFSETQ. V gave up 4 bases and J gave up 5 bases, with 10 bases separating them. As DNA, the CDR3 is TGCGCCAGCAGCCCGGGACCCTATCAGCCCCAGCATTTT. It translates to CASSPGPYQPQHF. The full variable domain, with the rest looked up from reference TRBV5-1 and TRBJ1-5, is KAGVTQTPRYLIKTRGQQVTLSCSPISGHRSVSWYQQTPGQGLQFLFEYFSETQRNKGNFPGRFSGRQFSNSRSEMNVSTLELGDSALYLCASSPGPYQPQHFGDGTRLSIL.